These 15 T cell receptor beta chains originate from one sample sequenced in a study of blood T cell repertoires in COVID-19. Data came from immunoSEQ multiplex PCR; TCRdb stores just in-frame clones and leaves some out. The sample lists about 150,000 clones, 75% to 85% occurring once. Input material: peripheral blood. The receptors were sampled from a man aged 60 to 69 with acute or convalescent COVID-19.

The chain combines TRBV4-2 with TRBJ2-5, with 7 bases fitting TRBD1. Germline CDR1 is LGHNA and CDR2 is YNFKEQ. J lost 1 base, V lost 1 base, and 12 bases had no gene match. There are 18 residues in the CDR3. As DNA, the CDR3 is TGTGCCAGCAGCCAAGGTGGGAAAGGGGGCGCTTCCCAAGAGACCCAGTACTTC. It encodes CASSQGGKGGASQETQYF.

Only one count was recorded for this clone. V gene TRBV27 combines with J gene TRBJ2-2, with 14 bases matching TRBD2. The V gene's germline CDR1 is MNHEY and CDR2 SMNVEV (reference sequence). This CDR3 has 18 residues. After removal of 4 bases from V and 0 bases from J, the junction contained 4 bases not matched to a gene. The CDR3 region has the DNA TGTGCCAGCAGTTCCGGACTAGCGGGAGGCCCGAACACCGGGGAGCTGTTTTTT. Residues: CASSSGLAGGPNTGELFF.

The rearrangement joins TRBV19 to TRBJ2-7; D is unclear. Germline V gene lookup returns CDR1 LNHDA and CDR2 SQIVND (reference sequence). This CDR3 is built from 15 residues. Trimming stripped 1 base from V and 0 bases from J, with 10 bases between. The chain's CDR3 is CASSIATASSYEQYF. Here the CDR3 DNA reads TGTGCCAGTAGTATAGCTACAGCTTCCTCCTACGAGCAGTACTTC.

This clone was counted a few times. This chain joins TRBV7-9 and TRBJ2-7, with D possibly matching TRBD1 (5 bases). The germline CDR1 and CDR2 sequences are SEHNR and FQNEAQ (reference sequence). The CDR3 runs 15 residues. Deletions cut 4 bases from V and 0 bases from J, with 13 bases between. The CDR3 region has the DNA TGTGCCAGCAGCTCCCCCCGACAGAGCTCCTACGAGCAGTACTTC. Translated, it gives CASSSPRQSSYEQYF.

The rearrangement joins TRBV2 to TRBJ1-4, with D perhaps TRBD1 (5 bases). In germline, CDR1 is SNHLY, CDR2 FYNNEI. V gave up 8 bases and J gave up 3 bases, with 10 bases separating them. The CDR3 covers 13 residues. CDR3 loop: CASARDANEKLFF. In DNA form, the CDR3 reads TGTGCCAGCGCCAGGGATGCTAATGAAAAACTGTTTTTT.

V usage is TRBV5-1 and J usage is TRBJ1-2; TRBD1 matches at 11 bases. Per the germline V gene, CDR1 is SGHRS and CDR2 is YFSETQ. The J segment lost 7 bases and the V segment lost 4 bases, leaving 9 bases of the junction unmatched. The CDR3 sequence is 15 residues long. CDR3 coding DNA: TGCGCCAGCAGCGCACCACCGGGACAGGGGGTTGGCTACACCTTC. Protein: CASSAPPGQGVGYTF.

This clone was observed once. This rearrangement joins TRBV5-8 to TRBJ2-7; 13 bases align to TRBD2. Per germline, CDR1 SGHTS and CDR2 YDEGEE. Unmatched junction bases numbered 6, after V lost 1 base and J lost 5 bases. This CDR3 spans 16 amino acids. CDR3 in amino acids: CASSLTTSGRPHEQYF. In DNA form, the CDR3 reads TGTGCCAGCAGCTTGACGACTAGCGGGAGGCCCCACGAGCAGTACTTC.

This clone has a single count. CDR3 amino acids: CASSRRKGAFYEQYF. CDR3 nucleotide sequence: TGTGCCAGCAGCCGACGTAAGGGGGCATTCTACGAGCAGTACTTC. The V and J genes are TRBV21-1 and TRBJ2-7; the listed D gene, TRBD1, was not tested against the DNA. TRBV21-1 is termed a pseudogene. The length of the CDR3 is 15 residues.

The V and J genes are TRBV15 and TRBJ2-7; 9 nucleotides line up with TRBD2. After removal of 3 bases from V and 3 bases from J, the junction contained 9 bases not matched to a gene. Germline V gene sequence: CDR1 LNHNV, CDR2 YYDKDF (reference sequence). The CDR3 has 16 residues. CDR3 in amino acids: CATSRDSGTSHYEQYF. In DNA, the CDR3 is TGTGCCACCAGCAGGGACTCCGGGACTAGCCACTACGAGCAGTACTTC.

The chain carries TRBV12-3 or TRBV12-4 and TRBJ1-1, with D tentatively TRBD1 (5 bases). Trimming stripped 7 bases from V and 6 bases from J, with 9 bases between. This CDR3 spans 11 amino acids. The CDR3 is CASIKGSEAFF. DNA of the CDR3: TGTGCCAGCATCAAGGGGTCTGAAGCTTTCTTT.

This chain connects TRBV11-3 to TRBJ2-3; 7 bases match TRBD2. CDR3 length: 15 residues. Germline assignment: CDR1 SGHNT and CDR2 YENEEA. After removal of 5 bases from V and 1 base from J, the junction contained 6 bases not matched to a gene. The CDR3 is CASSPSGAGTDTQYF. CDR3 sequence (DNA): TGTGCCAGCAGCCCTAGCGGAGCTGGCACAGATACGCAGTATTTT.

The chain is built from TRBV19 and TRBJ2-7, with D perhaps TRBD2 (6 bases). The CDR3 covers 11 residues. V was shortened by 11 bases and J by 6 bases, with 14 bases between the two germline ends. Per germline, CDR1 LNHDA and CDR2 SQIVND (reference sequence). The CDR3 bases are TGTGCCTCCGGGCGGGGCGCCGAGCAGTACTTC. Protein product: CASGRGAEQYF.

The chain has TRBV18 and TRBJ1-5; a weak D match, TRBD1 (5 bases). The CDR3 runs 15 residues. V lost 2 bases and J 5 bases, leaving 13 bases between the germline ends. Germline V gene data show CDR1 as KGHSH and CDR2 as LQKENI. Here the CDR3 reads CASSPGAGTDQPQHF. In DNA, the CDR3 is TGTGCCAGCTCACCAGGGGCAGGTACTGATCAGCCCCAGCATTTT. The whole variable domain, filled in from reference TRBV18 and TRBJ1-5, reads NAGVMQNPRHLVRRRGQEARLRCSPMKGHSHVYWYRQLPEEGLKFMVYLQKENIIDESGMPKERFSAEFPKEGPSILRIQQVVRGDSAAYFCASSPGAGTDQPQHFGDGTRLSIL.

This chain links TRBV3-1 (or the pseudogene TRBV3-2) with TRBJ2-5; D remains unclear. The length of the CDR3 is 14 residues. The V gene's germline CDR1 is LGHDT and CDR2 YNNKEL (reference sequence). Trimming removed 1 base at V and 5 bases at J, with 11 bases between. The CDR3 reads CASSQGVVRETQYF. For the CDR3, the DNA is TGTGCCAGCAGCCAAGGGGTCGTGAGGGAGACCCAGTACTTC.

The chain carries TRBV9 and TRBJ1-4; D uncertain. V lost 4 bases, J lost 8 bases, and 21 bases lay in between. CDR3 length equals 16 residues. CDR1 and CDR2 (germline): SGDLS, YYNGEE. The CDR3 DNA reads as TGTGCCAGCAGCTCTCCCGGACGCGCCGGAGGGGAAAAACTGTTTTTT. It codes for CASSSPGRAGGEKLFF.